The 2 T cell receptor beta chains in this list originate from one sample, sequenced in a study of T cell repertoires in cytomegalovirus infection. TCRdb reprocessed the reads with MiXCR, giving one entry per CDR3 protein. Here the sample spans 500,000 to 600,000 distinct CDR3 sequences, 16% being singletons. Material for sequencing was CD8+ T cells from PBMCs. Source of these receptors: a human donor in good health (CMV status not recorded). Some clones in this sample may be carry-over from other donors' samples.

This clonotype was counted ten times or more. The chain employs TRBV28 and TRBJ2-3; the D gene is possibly TRBD2 (6 bases). V lost 5 bases and J 7 bases, leaving 16 bases between the germline ends. CDR3 length: 14 residues. Germline CDR1 MDHEN, CDR2 SYDVKM. The CDR3 nucleotides are TGTGCCAGCAGTCCGGCGGAAGGGAGGAATACGCAGTATTTT. As protein: CASSPAEGRNTQYF.

This clonotype was detected many times. V is TRBV7-9 and J is TRBJ1-2; D is undetermined. Germline-derived CDR1 and CDR2 are SEHNR and FQNEAQ (reference sequence). V was trimmed by 1 base and J by 3 bases, leaving 9 bases between them. This CDR3 contains 14 residues. CDR3: CASSLVVRYYGYTF. The DNA for the CDR3 is TGTGCCAGCAGCTTAGTAGTCAGATACTATGGCTACACCTTC. Looking up the rest from reference TRBV7-9 and TRBJ1-2 gives the full variable domain: DTGVSQNPRHKITKRGQNVTFRCDPISEHNRLYWYRQTLGQGPEFLTYFQNEAQLEKSRLLSDRFSAERPKGSFSTLEIQRTEQGDSAMYLCASSLVVRYYGYTFGSGTRLTVV.